A selection of T cell receptor beta chains follows, all from one sample in a study of T cells after yellow fever vaccination. One entry per CDR3 protein, called by TCRdb with MiXCR from the 5' RACE reads. In the table there are 450,000 to 600,000 distinct CDR3 sequences, roughly 14% of which are singletons. The sample consisted of PBMCs, taken on the day of the yellow fever booster vaccination. These receptors were collected from a man between 25 and 39 years old who received the YFV17D yellow fever vaccine. Both conserved end residues are part of each CDR3. D genes are given only for firm matches. Expanded clones are given a class, and other clones once, few, many or no size at all.

abundance	v_gene	d_gene	j_gene	CDR3aa	CDR3nt
few	TRBV3-1	-	TRBJ2-5	CASSPNRRQETQYF	TGTGCCAGCAGCCCAAATAGGAGACAAGAGACCCAGTACTTC
-	TRBV5-4	TRBD1	TRBJ2-2	CASSETGTTGELFF	TGTGCCAGCAGCGAGACAGGGACCACCGGGGAGCTGTTTTTT
many	TRBV28	-	TRBJ2-3	CASSSGNTQYF	TGTGCCAGCAGTTCGGGGAATACGCAGTATTTT
-	TRBV27	-	TRBJ2-3	CASSRITGMTDTQYF	TGTGCCAGCAGCCGAATTACGGGGATGACAGATACGCAGTATTTT
few	TRBV30	TRBD1	TRBJ2-4	CAWSPDRANIQYF	TGTGCCTGGAGCCCCGACAGGGCAAACATTCAGTACTTC
-	TRBV19	-	TRBJ1-2	CASSDGQRVYGYTF	TGTGCCAGTAGTGACGGACAGCGGGTTTATGGCTACACCTTC
few	TRBV20-1	-	TRBJ1-1	CSASGSLNTEAFF	TGCAGTGCTAGTGGGAGTTTGAACACTGAAGCTTTCTTT
few	TRBV4-2	-	TRBJ1-1	CASSQRGDGAWATEAFF	TGTGCCAGCAGCCAAAGGGGGGACGGTGCGTGGGCCACTGAAGCTTTCTTT
-	TRBV9	TRBD2	TRBJ2-7	CASSVELAGPYEQYF	TGTGCCAGCAGCGTAGAGCTAGCGGGGCCCTACGAGCAGTACTTC
few	TRBV5-4	TRBD1	TRBJ2-5	CATIRDSEETQYF	TGTGCGACTATCCGGGACAGCGAAGAGACCCAGTACTTC
few	TRBV9	TRBD2	TRBJ2-1	CASSVGTFSSGGYNEQFF	TGTGCCAGCAGCGTAGGGACCTTTTCTAGCGGGGGTTACAATGAGCAGTTCTTC
-	TRBV4-3	TRBD2	TRBJ2-1	CASSGREGANEQFF	TGCGCCAGCAGCGGGAGGGAAGGAGCTAATGAGCAGTTCTTC
few	TRBV6-2/TRBV6-3	-	TRBJ1-5	CASSPSGFSQHF	TGTGCCAGCAGTCCATCGGGGTTTTCCCAGCATTTT
few	TRBV15	-	TRBJ2-3	CATKDAPSTDTQYF	TGTGCCACAAAAGACGCTCCGAGCACAGATACGCAGTATTTT
few	TRBV20-1	-	TRBJ2-7	CSARGVADYEQYF	TGCAGTGCTAGGGGCGTAGCGGACTACGAGCAGTACTTC
few	TRBV5-1	TRBD1	TRBJ2-3	CASSRGTGATDTQYF	TGCGCCAGCAGCCGCGGGACAGGGGCCACAGATACGCAGTATTTT